These 16 T cell receptor beta chains came from one sample sequenced in a study of PD-1 blockade in mismatch repair-deficient tumors. Assay: immunoSEQ multiplex PCR; the TCRdb copy retains only in-frame clones and omits some. Of 100,000 to 150,000 clones in the sample, 86% are singletons; the top ten hold roughly 14%. The sample consisted of peripheral blood, taken 44 weeks after starting pembrolizumab. The receptors derive from an adult with mismatch repair-deficient cancer.

This clone came up many times. The rearrangement joins TRBV4-2 to TRBJ2-3, with TRBD2 identical over 10 bases. V trimming: 0 bases; J trimming: 1 base; junction bases outside the gene matches: 1. The germline V gene encodes CDR1 LGHNA and CDR2 YNFKEQ. This CDR3 has 16 residues. The CDR3 DNA follows: TGTGCCAGCAGCCAAGATCTAGCGGGAGGCACAGATACGCAGTATTTT. Translation: CASSQDLAGGTDTQYF.

This clone was seen a handful of times. Here the CDR3 DNA reads TGTGCCAGCAGCTTGCAGGGACTAGTAGTACACGAGCAGTACTTC. Its translation is CASSLQGLVVHEQYF. This chain connects TRBV5-5 to TRBJ2-7; 8 nucleotides agree with TRBD2. This CDR3 has 15 amino acids. Trimming removed 1 base from V and 5 bases from J; junction bases left unmatched: 8. Germline CDR1 is SGHKS and CDR2 is YYEKEE (reference sequence).

This chain connects TRBV11-2 to TRBJ1-1; D unclear. In germline, CDR1 is SGHAT, CDR2 FQNNGV. With 5 bases removed from V and 2 bases from J, the gap between germline ends came to 3 bases. This CDR3 has 11 amino acids. In nucleotides, the CDR3 is TGTGCCAGCAGCATCAACACTGAAGCTTTCTTT. Translation: CASSINTEAFF.

This clone was seen only once. The V gene is TRBV5-8, the J gene TRBJ2-3, with 12 bases identical to TRBD2. The CDR3 extends over 17 amino acids. Germline V gene lookup returns CDR1 SGHTS and CDR2 YDEGEE. J lost 6 bases, V lost 1 base, and 9 bases had no gene match. The CDR3: CASSLPASGRALDTQYF. Here the CDR3 DNA reads TGTGCCAGCAGCTTGCCCGCTAGCGGGAGGGCCTTGGATACGCAGTATTTT.

The chain is built from TRBV5-4 and TRBJ2-3, with TRBD2 matching 9 bases. Germline V gives CDR1 SGHNT, CDR2 YYREEE (reference sequence). V was pared by 4 bases and J by 2 bases, with 8 bases of the junction left unmatched. The CDR3 spans 16 residues. For the CDR3, the DNA is TGTGCCAGCAGCATACCGGGACTAGCCTCCACAGATACGCAGTATTTT. Translated, it gives CASSIPGLASTDTQYF. Together with reference TRBV5-4 and TRBJ2-3, the CDR3 gives the full variable domain: ETGVTQSPTHLIKTRGQQVTLRCSSQSGHNTVSWYQQALGQGPQFIFQYYREEENGRGNFPPRFSGLQFPNYSSELNVNALELDDSALYLCASSIPGLASTDTQYFGPGTRLTVL.

The gene calls are TRBV6-5 and TRBJ2-7; TRBD1 aligns across 8 bases. V lost 5 bases to trimming and J lost 3 bases; unmatched junction nucleotides: 6. Germline loops: CDR1 MNHEY, CDR2 SVGAGI. The CDR3 sequence is 14 residues long. The CDR3 reads CASSRPGQDYEQYF. The DNA of the CDR3 is TGTGCCAGCAGTCGCCCGGGACAGGACTACGAGCAGTACTTC.

The V gene is TRBV28, the J gene TRBJ2-3, with a weak D call TRBD1 (5 bases). CDR3 length: 14 residues. CDR1 MDHEN and CDR2 SYDVKM come from the germline V gene. V shed 5 bases and J shed 2 bases, with 11 bases lying between them. Written as DNA, the CDR3 is TGTGCCAGCAGTGTGGACACCTTCACAGATACGCAGTATTTT. Translation gives CASSVDTFTDTQYF.

This clone was seen more than once but under ten times. The CDR3 loop reads CASSPQITAGELFF. The CDR3 DNA is TGCGCCAGCAGCCCACAGATTACGGCCGGGGAGCTGTTTTTT. The chain couples TRBV4-3 to TRBJ2-2; D is unclear. The V gene's germline CDR1 is LGHNA and CDR2 YSLEER. The CDR3 is 14 amino acids. With 4 bases removed from V and 6 bases from J, the gap between germline ends came to 12 bases.

This rearrangement joins TRBV4-1 to TRBJ1-1; tentatively, D is TRBD1 (5 bases). The CDR3 consists of 13 residues. Trimming took 5 bases from V and 4 from J, leaving 11 bases between them. Looked up from germline, CDR1 is MGHRA and CDR2 is YSYEKL. The CDR3 region has the DNA TGCGCCAGCAGCTCCAGGGTGGCCACTGAAGCTTTCTTT. Residues: CASSSRVATEAFF.

The rearrangement uses TRBV6-5 and TRBJ2-7, with D maybe TRBD2 (5 bases). In germline, CDR1 is MNHEY, CDR2 SVGAGI. Trimming cost V 8 bases and J 0 bases, with 8 bases left between them. There are 12 residues in the CDR3. For the CDR3, the DNA is TGTGCCAGCGGTCGGGACTCCTACGAGCAGTACTTC. Amino acids: CASGRDSYEQYF.

The chain uses TRBV5-6 and TRBJ2-7, with D possibly matching TRBD1 (6 bases). CDR3 size: 13 residues. Trimming shortened V by 3 bases and J by 4 bases, and 11 bases separated the two germline ends. CDR1 is SGHDT and CDR2 is YYEEEE in the germline V gene. This chain's CDR3 is CASSSTGFYEQYF. The CDR3 DNA reads TGTGCCAGCAGCTCGACAGGTTTTTACGAGCAGTACTTC.

The chain employs TRBV2 and TRBJ2-2; 10 bases are a match to TRBD2. The germline V gene encodes CDR1 SNHLY and CDR2 FYNNEI. The CDR3 length is 18 residues. V was pared by 3 bases and J by 0 bases, with 7 bases of the junction left unmatched. The CDR3 reads CASSDITSGASNTGELFF. DNA of the CDR3: TGTGCCAGCAGTGATATTACTAGCGGGGCCTCGAACACCGGGGAGCTGTTTTTT. Based on the CDR3 plus reference TRBV2 and TRBJ2-2, the full variable domain is EPEVTQTPSHQVTQMGQEVILRCVPISNHLYFYWYRQILGQKVEFLVSFYNNEISEKSEIFDDQFSVERPDGSNFTLKIRSTKLEDSAMYFCASSDITSGASNTGELFFGEGSRLTVL.

The chain employs TRBV15 and TRBJ1-1; TRBD1 might be the D (5 bases). Trimming cost V 8 bases and J 3 bases, with 16 bases left between them. The CDR3 is made up of 14 amino acids. CDR1 and CDR2 (germline): LNHNV, YYDKDF (reference sequence). CDR3 amino acids: CATSLIGGDTEAFF. DNA for the CDR3: TGTGCCACCTCCTTGATTGGGGGGGACACTGAAGCTTTCTTT.

The chain combines TRBV30 with TRBJ1-5; 8 bases are a match to TRBD1. J lost 4 bases, V lost 0 bases, and 5 bases had no gene match. The CDR3 totals 15 residues. CDR1 is GTSNPN and CDR2 is SVGIG in the germline V gene (reference sequence). The CDR3 region has the DNA TGTGCCTGGAGTGTATCCGGACAGGGTAATCAGCCCCAGCATTTT. Translating it yields CAWSVSGQGNQPQHF.

The chain recombines TRBV14 with TRBJ2-1; TRBD2 agrees at 13 bases. Germline V gene sequence: CDR1 SGHDN, CDR2 FVKESK. The trim removed 1 base at V and 8 bases at J, leaving 11 bases unmatched. The length of the CDR3 is 18 residues. The chain's CDR3 is CASSQGTSGGTFGDEQFF. CDR3 DNA sequence: TGTGCCAGCAGCCAAGGGACTAGCGGGGGAACCTTCGGGGATGAGCAGTTCTTC.

V and J are TRBV18 and TRBJ2-2; D uncertain. Per germline, CDR1 KGHSH and CDR2 LQKENI. V lost 3 bases, J lost 6 bases, and 8 bases lay in between. This CDR3 spans 13 amino acids. The CDR3 loop reads CASSPSSSGELFF. CDR3 coding DNA: TGTGCCAGCTCACCTTCTTCGTCCGGGGAGCTGTTTTTT. Using reference TRBV18 and TRBJ2-2 for the parts outside the CDR3, the full variable domain is NAGVMQNPRHLVRRRGQEARLRCSPMKGHSHVYWYRQLPEEGLKFMVYLQKENIIDESGMPKERFSAEFPKEGPSILRIQQVVRGDSAAYFCASSPSSSGELFFGEGSRLTVL.